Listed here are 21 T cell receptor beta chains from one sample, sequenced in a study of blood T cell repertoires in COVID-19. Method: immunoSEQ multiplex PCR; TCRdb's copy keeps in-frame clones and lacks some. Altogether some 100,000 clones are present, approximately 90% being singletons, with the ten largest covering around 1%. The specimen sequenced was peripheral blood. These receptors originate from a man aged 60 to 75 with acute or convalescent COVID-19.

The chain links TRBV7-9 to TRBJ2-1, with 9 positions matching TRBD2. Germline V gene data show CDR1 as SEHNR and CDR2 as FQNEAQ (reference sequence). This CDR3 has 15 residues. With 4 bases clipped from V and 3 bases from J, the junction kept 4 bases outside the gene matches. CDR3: CASSSSGTYYNEQFF. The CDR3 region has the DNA TGTGCCAGCAGCTCTAGCGGGACCTACTACAATGAGCAGTTCTTC.

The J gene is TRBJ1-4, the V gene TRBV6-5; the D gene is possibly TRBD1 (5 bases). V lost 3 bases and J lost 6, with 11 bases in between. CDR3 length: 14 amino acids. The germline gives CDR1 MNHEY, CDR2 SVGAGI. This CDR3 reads CASSYWGVDEKLFF. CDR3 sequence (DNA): TGTGCCAGCAGTTATTGGGGGGTGGATGAAAAACTGTTTTTT.

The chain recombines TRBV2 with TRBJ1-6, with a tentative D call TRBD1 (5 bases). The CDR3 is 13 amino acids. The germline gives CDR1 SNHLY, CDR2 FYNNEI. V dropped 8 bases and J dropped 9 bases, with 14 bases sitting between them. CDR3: CASSPRGGSPLHF. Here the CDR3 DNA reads TGTGCCAGCTCCCCCCGGGGGGGTTCACCCCTCCACTTT.

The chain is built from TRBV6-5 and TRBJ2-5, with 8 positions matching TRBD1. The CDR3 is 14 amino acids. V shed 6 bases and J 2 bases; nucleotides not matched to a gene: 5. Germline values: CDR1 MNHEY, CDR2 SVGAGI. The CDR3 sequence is CASRPGGLQETQYF. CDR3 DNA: TGTGCCAGCAGGCCAGGGGGCCTACAAGAGACCCAGTACTTC.

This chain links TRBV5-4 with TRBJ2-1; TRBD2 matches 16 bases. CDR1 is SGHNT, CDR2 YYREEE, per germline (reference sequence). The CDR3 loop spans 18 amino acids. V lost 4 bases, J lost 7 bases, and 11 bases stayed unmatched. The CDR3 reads CASSRGTSGRAAGNEQFF. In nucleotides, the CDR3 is TGTGCCAGCAGCCGTGGGACTAGCGGGAGGGCCGCGGGGAATGAGCAGTTCTTC.

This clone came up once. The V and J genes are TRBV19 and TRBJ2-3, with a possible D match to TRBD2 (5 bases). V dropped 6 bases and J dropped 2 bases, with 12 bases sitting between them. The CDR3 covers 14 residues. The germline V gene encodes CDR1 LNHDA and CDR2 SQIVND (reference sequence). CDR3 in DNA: TGTGCCAGTAGACAAGGACTGCTCACAGATACGCAGTATTTT. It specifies CASRQGLLTDTQYF.

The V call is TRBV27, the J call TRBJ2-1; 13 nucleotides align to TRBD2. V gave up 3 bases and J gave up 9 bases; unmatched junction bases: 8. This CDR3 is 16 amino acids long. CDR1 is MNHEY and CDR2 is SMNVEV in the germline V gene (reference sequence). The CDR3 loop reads CASSFLTSGRLREQFF. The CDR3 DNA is TGTGCCAGCAGTTTCTTGACTAGCGGGAGGCTTCGTGAGCAGTTCTTC.

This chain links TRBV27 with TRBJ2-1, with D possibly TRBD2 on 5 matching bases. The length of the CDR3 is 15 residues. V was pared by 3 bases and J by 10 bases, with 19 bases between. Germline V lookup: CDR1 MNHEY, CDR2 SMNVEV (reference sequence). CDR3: CASSFSPRPEGEQFF. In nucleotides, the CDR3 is TGTGCCAGCAGTTTCTCTCCCCGTCCCGAGGGAGAGCAGTTCTTC.

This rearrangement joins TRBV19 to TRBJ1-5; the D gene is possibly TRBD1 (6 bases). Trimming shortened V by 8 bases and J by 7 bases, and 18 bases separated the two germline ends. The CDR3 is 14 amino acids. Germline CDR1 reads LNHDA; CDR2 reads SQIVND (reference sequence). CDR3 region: CASSTGGSWQPQHF. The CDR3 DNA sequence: TGTGCCAGTTCCACGGGGGGCTCCTGGCAGCCCCAGCATTTT. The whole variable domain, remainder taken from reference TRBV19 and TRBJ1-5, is DGGITQSPKYLFRKEGQNVTLSCEQNLNHDAMYWYRQDPGQGLRLIYYSQIVNDFQKGDIAEGYSVSREKKESFPLTVTSAQKNPTAFYLCASSTGGSWQPQHFGDGTRLSIL.

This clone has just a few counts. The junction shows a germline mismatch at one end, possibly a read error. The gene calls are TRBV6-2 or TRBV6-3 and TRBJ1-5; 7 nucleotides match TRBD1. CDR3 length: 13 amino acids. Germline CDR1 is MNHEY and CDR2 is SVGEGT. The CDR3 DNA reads TGTGCCAGCAGTTCCGACCGGGGACAGCACCAGCATTTT. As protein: CASSSDRGQHQHF.

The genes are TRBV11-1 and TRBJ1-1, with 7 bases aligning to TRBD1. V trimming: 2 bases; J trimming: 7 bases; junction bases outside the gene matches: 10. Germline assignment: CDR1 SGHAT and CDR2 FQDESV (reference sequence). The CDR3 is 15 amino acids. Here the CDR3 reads CASSLTGTVTYEAFF. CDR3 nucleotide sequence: TGTGCCAGCAGCTTAACCGGGACAGTGACTTATGAAGCTTTCTTT.

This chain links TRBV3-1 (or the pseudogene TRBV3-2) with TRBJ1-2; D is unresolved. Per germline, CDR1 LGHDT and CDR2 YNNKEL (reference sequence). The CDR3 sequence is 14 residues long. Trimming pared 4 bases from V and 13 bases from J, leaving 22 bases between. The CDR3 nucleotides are TGTGCCAGCAGCCCCCCGAGGCAGCACCTAAGGCTCACCTTC. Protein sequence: CASSPPRQHLRLTF.

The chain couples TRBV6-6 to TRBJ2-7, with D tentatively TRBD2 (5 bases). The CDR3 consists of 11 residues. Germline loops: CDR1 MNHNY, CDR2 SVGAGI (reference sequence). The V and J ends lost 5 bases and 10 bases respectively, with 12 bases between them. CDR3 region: CASSPRDVQYF. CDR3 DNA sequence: TGTGCCAGCAGTCCCCGGGATGTACAGTACTTC.

CDR3 DNA: TGTGCCAGCAGCCCGGACAGGACCTACAATGAGCAGTTCTTC. This sequence encodes CASSPDRTYNEQFF. The rearrangement links TRBV5-4 to TRBJ2-1, with TRBD1 identical over 7 bases. Germline CDR1 is SGHNT and CDR2 is YYREEE (reference sequence). With 4 bases clipped from V and 2 bases from J, the junction kept 3 bases outside the gene matches. The CDR3 is 14 amino acids.

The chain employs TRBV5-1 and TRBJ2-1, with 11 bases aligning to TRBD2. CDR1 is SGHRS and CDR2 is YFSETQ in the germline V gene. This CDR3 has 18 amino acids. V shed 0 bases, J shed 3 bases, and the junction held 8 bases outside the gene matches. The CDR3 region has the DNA TGCGCCAGCAGCTTGGGCTTCGGGACTAGCGGCTTCTACAATGAGCAGTTCTTC. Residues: CASSLGFGTSGFYNEQFF.

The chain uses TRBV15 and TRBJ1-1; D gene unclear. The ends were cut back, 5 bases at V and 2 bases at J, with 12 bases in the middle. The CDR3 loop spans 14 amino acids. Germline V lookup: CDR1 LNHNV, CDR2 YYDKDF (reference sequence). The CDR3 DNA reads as TGTGCCACCAGCCGAGGGAGGATAAACACTGAAGCTTTCTTT. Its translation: CATSRGRINTEAFF.

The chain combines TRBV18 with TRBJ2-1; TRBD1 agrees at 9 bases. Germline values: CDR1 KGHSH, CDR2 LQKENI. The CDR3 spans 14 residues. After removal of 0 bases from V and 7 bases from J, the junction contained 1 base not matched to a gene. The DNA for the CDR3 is TGTGCCAGCTCACCACCTGGGACAGGGAATGAGCAGTTCTTC. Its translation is CASSPPGTGNEQFF.

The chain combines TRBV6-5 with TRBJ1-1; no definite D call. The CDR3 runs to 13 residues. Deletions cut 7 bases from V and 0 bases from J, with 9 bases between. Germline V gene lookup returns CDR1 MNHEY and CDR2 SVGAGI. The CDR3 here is CASKKTLNTEAFF. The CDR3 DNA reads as TGTGCCAGCAAGAAAACTCTGAACACTGAAGCTTTCTTT.

CDR3 sequence: CAWSKDRGRTGYTF. CDR3 DNA sequence: TGTGCCTGGAGTAAGGACAGGGGGAGAACTGGCTACACCTTC. The chain combines TRBV30 with TRBJ1-2; TRBD1 agrees at 10 bases. Per the germline V gene, CDR1 is GTSNPN and CDR2 is SVGIG (reference sequence). The CDR3 loop spans 14 amino acids. J gave up 7 bases and V 2 bases, and 7 bases lay outside the gene matches.

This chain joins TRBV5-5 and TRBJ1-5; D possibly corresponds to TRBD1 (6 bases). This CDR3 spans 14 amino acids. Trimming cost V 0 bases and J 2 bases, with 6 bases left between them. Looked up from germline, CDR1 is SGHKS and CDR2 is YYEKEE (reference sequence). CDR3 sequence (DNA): TGTGCCAGCAGCTTGGCAGGGGGCAATCAGCCCCAGCATTTT. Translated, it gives CASSLAGGNQPQHF.

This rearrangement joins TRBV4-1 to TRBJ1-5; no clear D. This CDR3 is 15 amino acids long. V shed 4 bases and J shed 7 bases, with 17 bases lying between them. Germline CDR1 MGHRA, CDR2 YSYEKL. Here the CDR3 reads CASSPIEAGGQPQHF. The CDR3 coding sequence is TGCGCCAGCAGCCCCATTGAGGCAGGCGGGCAGCCCCAGCATTTT.